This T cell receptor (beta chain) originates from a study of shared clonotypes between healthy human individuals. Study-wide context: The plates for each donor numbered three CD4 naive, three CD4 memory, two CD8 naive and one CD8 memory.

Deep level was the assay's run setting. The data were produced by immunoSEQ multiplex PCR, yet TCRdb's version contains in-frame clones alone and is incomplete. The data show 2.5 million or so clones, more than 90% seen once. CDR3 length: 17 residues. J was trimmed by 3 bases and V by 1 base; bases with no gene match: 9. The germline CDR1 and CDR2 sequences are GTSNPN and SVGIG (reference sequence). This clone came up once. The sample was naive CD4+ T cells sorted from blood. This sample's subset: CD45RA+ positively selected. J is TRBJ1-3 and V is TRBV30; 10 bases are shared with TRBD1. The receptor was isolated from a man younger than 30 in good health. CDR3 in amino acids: CAWSGKDRGIIGNTIYF. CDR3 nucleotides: TGTGCCTGGAGTGGGAAGGACAGGGGGATAATTGGAAACACCATATATTTT.